A single count supports the clone carrying this TCR beta chain. What it recognizes is unknown. The data are from a study of Ad26.COV2.S vaccination and SARS-CoV-2 variants. Study background: Once or twice, 56 days apart, Ad26.COV2.S was delivered intramuscularly.

Assay used: immunoSEQ multiplex PCR; TCRdb lists only in-frame clones, some missing. The sample consists of some 480,000 clones, 87% of them appearing once. Treatment specified: around 19 received Ad26.COV2.S at low or high dose, single or two shots; about 5 received placebo; per-sample allocation not given. The investigators took samples on day 63 after the first vaccine or placebo injection. The administered vaccine (an Ad26 vector) expressed Wuhan-strain SARS-CoV-2 spike. V was pared by 6 bases and J by 7 bases, with 6 bases of the junction left unmatched. The CDR3 consists of 12 residues. Per germline, CDR1 LGHNT and CDR2 FRNRAP. General study points: Reported findings describe substantial breadth in spike-specific CD8+ and CD4+ T cell responses following vaccination. Whether participants received vaccine or placebo, their non-spike TCR breadth was similar.

The material sequenced was peripheral blood, taken in a trial of Ad26.COV2.S vaccine versus placebo. The gene calls are TRBV12-5 and TRBJ2-7; 7 nucleotides agree with TRBD2. This receptor was obtained from a person between 18 and 59 years old who received the Ad26.COV2.S COVID-19 vaccine or a placebo. CDR3 DNA: TGTGCTAGTGGGGGAGCGGGATCTGAGCAGTACTTC. This codes for CASGGAGSEQYF. Supplemented by reference TRBV12-5 and TRBJ2-7, the full variable domain reads DARVTQTPRHKVTEMGQEVTMRCQPILGHNTVFWYRQTMMQGLELLAYFRNRAPLDDSGMPKDRFSAEMPDATLATLKIQPSEPRDSAVYFCASGGAGSEQYFGPGTRLTVT.